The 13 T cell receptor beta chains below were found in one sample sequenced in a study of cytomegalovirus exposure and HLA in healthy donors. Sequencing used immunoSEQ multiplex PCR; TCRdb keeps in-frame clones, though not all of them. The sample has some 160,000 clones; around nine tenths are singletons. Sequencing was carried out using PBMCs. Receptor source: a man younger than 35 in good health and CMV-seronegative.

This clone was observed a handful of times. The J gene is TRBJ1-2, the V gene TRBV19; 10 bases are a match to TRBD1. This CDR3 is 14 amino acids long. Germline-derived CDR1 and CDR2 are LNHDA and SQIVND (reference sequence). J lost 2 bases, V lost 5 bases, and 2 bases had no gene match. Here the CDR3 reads CASSPGQGNYGYTF. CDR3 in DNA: TGTGCCAGTAGTCCGGGACAGGGGAACTATGGCTACACCTTC.

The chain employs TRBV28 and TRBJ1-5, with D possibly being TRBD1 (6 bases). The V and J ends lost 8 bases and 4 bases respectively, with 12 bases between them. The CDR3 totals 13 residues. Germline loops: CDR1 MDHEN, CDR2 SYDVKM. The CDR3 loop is CASETQGNQPQHF. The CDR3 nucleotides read TGTGCCAGCGAAACTCAGGGGAATCAGCCCCAGCATTTT.

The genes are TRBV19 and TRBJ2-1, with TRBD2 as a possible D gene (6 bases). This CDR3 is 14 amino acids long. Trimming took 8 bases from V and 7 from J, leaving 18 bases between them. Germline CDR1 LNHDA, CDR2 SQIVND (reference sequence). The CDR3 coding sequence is TGTGCCAGTTCGGGGGAGATTGTGAGGAATGAGCAGTTCTTC. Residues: CASSGEIVRNEQFF.

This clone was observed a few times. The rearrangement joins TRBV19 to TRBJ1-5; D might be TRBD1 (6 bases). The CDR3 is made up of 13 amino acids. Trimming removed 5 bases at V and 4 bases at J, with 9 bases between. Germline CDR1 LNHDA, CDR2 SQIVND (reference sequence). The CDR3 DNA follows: TGTGCCAGTAGTCCTACAGGGAATCAGCCCCAGCATTTT. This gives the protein CASSPTGNQPQHF.

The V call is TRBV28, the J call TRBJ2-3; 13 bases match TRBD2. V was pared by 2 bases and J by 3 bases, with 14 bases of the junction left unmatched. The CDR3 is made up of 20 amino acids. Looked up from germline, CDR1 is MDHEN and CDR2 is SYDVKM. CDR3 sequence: CASSLGELAGGPSWTDTQYF. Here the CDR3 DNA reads TGTGCCAGCAGTTTAGGGGAACTAGCGGGGGGGCCTTCTTGGACAGATACGCAGTATTTT. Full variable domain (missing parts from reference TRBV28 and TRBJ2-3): DVKVTQSSRYLVKRTGEKVFLECVQDMDHENMFWYRQDPGLGLRLIYFSYDVKMKEKGDIPEGYSVSREKKERFSLILESASTNQTSMYLCASSLGELAGGPSWTDTQYFGPGTRLTVL.

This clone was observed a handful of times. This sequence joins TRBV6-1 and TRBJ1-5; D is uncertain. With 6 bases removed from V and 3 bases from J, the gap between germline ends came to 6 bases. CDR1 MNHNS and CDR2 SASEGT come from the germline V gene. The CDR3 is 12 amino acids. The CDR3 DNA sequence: TGTGCCAGCAGACAGAACAATCAGCCCCAGCATTTT. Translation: CASRQNNQPQHF.

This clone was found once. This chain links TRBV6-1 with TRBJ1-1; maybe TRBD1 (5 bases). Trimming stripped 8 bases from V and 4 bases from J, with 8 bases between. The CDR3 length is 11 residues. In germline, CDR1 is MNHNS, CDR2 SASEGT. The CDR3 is CASRGGTEAFF. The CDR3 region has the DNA TGTGCCAGCCGGGGGGGCACTGAAGCTTTCTTT.

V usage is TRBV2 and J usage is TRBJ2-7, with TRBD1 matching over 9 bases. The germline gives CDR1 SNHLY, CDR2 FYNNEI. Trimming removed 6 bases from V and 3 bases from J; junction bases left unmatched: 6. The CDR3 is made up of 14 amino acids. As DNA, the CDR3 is TGTGCCAGCAGACGAAGGGACAGGGTCTACGAGCAGTACTTC. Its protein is CASRRRDRVYEQYF. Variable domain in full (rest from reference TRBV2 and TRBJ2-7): EPEVTQTPSHQVTQMGQEVILRCVPISNHLYFYWYRQILGQKVEFLVSFYNNEISEKSEIFDDQFSVERPDGSNFTLKIRSTKLEDSAMYFCASRRRDRVYEQYFGPGTRLTVT.

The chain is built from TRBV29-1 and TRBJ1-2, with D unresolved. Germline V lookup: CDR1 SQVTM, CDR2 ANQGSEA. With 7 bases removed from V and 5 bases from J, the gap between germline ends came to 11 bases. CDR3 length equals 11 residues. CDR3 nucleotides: TGCAGCGCCGACTTCCTGTATGGCTACACCTTC. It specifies CSADFLYGYTF.

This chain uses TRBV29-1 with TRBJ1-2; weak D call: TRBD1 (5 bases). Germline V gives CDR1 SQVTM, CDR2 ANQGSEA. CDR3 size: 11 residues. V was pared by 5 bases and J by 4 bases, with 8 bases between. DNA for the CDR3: TGCAGCGTTAGACAGTCCTATGGCTACACCTTC. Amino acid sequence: CSVRQSYGYTF.

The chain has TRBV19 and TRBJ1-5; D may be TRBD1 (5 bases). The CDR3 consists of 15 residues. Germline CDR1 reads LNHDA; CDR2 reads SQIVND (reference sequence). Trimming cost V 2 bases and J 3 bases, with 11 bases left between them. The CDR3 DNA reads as TGTGCCAGTAGTATAAGGGGAAGCTACAATCAGCCCCAGCATTTT. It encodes CASSIRGSYNQPQHF.

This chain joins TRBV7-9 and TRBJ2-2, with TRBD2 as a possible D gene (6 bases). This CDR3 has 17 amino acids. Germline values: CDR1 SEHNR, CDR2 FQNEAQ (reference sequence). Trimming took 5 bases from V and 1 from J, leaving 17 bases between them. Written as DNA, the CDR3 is TGTGCCAGCAGCCGGGGACTTCCCACTCTGAACACCGGGGAGCTGTTTTTT. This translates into CASSRGLPTLNTGELFF.

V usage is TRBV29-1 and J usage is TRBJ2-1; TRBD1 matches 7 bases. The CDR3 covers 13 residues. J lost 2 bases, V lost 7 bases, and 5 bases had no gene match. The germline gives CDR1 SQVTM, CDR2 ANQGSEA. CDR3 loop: CSAATGTYNEQFF. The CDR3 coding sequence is TGCAGCGCAGCGACAGGGACCTACAATGAGCAGTTCTTC.